This record covers a single T cell receptor (beta chain). Its antigen is not yet known. No qualities accompany the bases; no much larger clone lies one base away. Collaborating institutions collected whole blood in K2EDTA tubes following their own protocols. For TCRbeta analysis, collaborators shipped samples as frozen whole blood, isolated PBMCs, or DNA extracted from either of those sample types. TCRbeta CDR3 regions were amplified from genomic DNA by means of the immunoSEQ Assay, a bias-controlled multiplex PCR. The source study handled its data this way. The number of nucleated cells in each sample was estimated by amplification of reference gene primers within the assay. Sequence reads were collapsed and filtered to measure the absolute abundance of every unique TCRbeta CDR3 rearrangement. For each sample, productive Simpson clonality was calculated by taking the square root of Simpson's diversity index across productive rearrangements. TCRdb obtained this table from immuneACCESS and retained in-frame rearrangements with V and J assigned. These tables miss some clones; where compared with another copy, unresolved V genes account for less than half of the shortfall, and the remainder is unexplained. The V and J calls and clone size were taken over from that table, and D and trimming were inferred from the DNA. A total of 85,000 to 120,000 clones appear in this sample, around 84% of them only once. Approximately 4.5% of the sample lies in the top ten.

This sample was included in a study of blood T cell repertoires in COVID-19 (TCRdb year 2020). Regarding the complete study: Samples covering the acute and convalescent phases of COVID-19 were provided by collaborators in the United States, Italy and Spain. Where available, HLA class I and class II types were obtained from metadata supplied by the sample provider rather than from assay-based typing. A freely available public database, intended as a resource for researchers studying the immune response to SARS-CoV-2, is where the repertoires were released. The samples were drawn from the first 160 participants of the ongoing ImmuneRACE study and from 950 to 1,500 subjects provided by 6 global collaborators. Nearly every sample came with metadata listing a de-identified subject ID, COVID-19 status, age in years and sex. Subjects who had been exposed to COVID-19, were actively infected with it, or had recovered from it provided the deeply sampled blood TCRbeta repertoires that made up the dataset. The material from the prospective study consisted of cDNA or gDNA derived from T cells, B-cell-depleted T cells, or PBMCs.

Looking up the germline V gene yields CDR1 SGHTA and CDR2 FQGNSA. Trimmed from V: 6 bases; trimmed from J: 5 bases; junction bases lacking a gene match: 9. Reading from cysteine to phenylalanine, the CDR3 counts 15 amino acids. The kept DNA is CDR3 alone, 45 bases in frame from the first base. Summary of the overall study and its limitations: The quantity of clinical and demographic metadata differed by source and by participant and was supplied without curation.

Sequenced input: peripheral blood. This sequence was found in a human donor in a cohort sampled during active COVID-19. This sequence uses TRBV7-2 and TRBJ2-7; TRBD1 lines up with 11 middle nucleotides. CDR3 region: CASSIRDRGNHEQYF. The bases are TGTGCCAGCAGTATCCGGGACAGGGGGAATCACGAGCAGTACTTC.